These 30 T cell receptor beta chains were all obtained from the same sample, sequenced in a study of CD8 T cells in ankylosing spondylitis. Study conclusions and caveats: Among TCR beta sequences, a motif of several highly homologous variants appeared characteristic of ankylosing spondylitis blood.

One entry per CDR3 protein, called by TCRdb with MiXCR from the 5' RACE reads. The top ten hold 6.8% of the sample, which has about 540,000 distinct CDR3 sequences, about 12% seen once. These receptors' antigens are unknown. Sequencing input: blood, either unsorted or a sorted T cell fraction (not recorded which). The receptor set was obtained from a male donor with ankylosing spondylitis.

This clonotype has just a few counts. This chain uses TRBV5-1 with TRBJ2-7; D gene ambiguous. There are 15 residues in the CDR3. CDR1 SGHRS and CDR2 YFSETQ come from the germline V gene. V was pared by 4 bases and J by 5 bases, with 19 bases between. DNA for the CDR3: TGCGCCAGCAGCCCTAGGTCGGGCCCCGAAAACGAGCAGTACTTC. It encodes CASSPRSGPENEQYF. Using reference TRBV5-1 and TRBJ2-7 for the parts outside the CDR3, the full variable domain is KAGVTQTPRYLIKTRGQQVTLSCSPISGHRSVSWYQQTPGQGLQFLFEYFSETQRNKGNFPGRFSGRQFSNSRSEMNVSTLELGDSALYLCASSPRSGPENEQYFGPGTRLTVT.

This clonotype has just a few counts. V and J are TRBV20-1 and TRBJ2-5, with D hard to call. The CDR3 extends over 10 amino acids. The V end was cut by 5 bases, the J end by 5 bases, with 6 bases between. CDR1 is DFQATT and CDR2 is SNEGSKA in the germline V gene (reference sequence). CDR3 in DNA: TGCAGTGCTTTCCACGAGACCCAGTACTTC. Translation gives CSAFHETQYF.

This clonotype has a handful of counts. This chain links TRBV15 with TRBJ2-2; the D gene is possibly TRBD1 (6 bases). The CDR3 sequence is 17 residues long. The ends were cut back, 8 bases at V and 1 base at J, with 20 bases in the middle. Per germline, CDR1 LNHNV and CDR2 YYDKDF (reference sequence). The CDR3 loop reads CATEGESTGWNTGELFF. As DNA, the CDR3 is TGTGCCACCGAAGGAGAGTCGACAGGCTGGAACACCGGGGAGCTGTTTTTT. Full variable domain (outside the CDR3, taken from reference TRBV15 and TRBJ2-2): DAMVIQNPRYQVTQFGKPVTLSCSQTLNHNVMYWYQQKSSQAPKLLFHYYDKDFNNEADTPDNFQSRRPNTSFCFLDIRSPGLGDTAMYLCATEGESTGWNTGELFFGEGSRLTVL.

In its sample, this clonotype was seen a few times. This sequence joins TRBV7-2 and TRBJ1-5; TRBD1 agrees at 8 bases. J was trimmed by 5 bases and V by 5 bases; bases with no gene match: 8. Germline lookup yields CDR1 SGHTA and CDR2 FQGNSA. The CDR3 consists of 15 residues. The CDR3 bases are TGTGCCAGCAGCACCGACAGGGGCGAGTATCAGCCCCAGCATTTT. Residues: CASSTDRGEYQPQHF.

This clonotype showed up just a few times. This chain connects TRBV18 to TRBJ2-5; D is ambiguous. The CDR3 loop spans 13 amino acids. From germline, CDR1 is KGHSH and CDR2 LQKENI. The V end lost 5 bases, the J end lost 5 bases, and 12 bases lay between the germline ends. The CDR3 here is CASSSTLGETQYF. For the CDR3, the DNA is TGTGCCAGCTCATCTACCCTGGGGGAGACCCAGTACTTC.

The chain employs TRBV29-1 and TRBJ2-2; D is possibly TRBD1 (6 bases). Trimming left V 4 bases short and J 3 bases short, with 6 bases between. The CDR3 loop spans 12 amino acids. Per germline, CDR1 SQVTM and CDR2 ANQGSEA. CDR3 amino acids: CSVAGDTGELFF. Here the CDR3 DNA reads TGCAGCGTTGCAGGGGACACCGGGGAGCTGTTTTTT.

This clonotype has at least ten counts. The gene calls are TRBV29-1 and TRBJ2-1; D is undetermined. The germline V gene encodes CDR1 SQVTM and CDR2 ANQGSEA. The V gene lost 5 bases and the J gene lost 0 bases, with 8 bases spanning the gap. The CDR3 consists of 13 residues. CDR3 DNA: TGCAGCGTTCGACTTAGCTCCTACAATGAGCAGTTCTTC. Translation gives CSVRLSSYNEQFF.

The chain couples TRBV5-1 to TRBJ2-2; possible D gene TRBD2, 6 bases. Germline values: CDR1 SGHRS, CDR2 YFSETQ. The CDR3 contains 16 residues. Trimming cost V 6 bases and J 5 bases, with 20 bases left between them. CDR3 region: CASTTGVSSMTGELFF. The CDR3 coding sequence is TGCGCCAGCACCACGGGAGTCTCAAGTATGACCGGGGAGCTGTTTTTT.

This clonotype appeared a few times. The rearrangement uses TRBV15 and TRBJ2-7, with D possibly matching TRBD2 (6 bases). Germline lookup yields CDR1 LNHNV and CDR2 YYDKDF (reference sequence). The CDR3 has 14 amino acids. V dropped 3 bases and J dropped 0 bases, with 9 bases sitting between them. The CDR3 region is CATSSRTTSYEQYF. The CDR3 DNA is TGTGCCACCAGCAGTAGGACTACCTCCTACGAGCAGTACTTC.

This clonotype was seen more than once but under ten times. J is TRBJ1-1 and V is TRBV5-1; D gene uncertain. The V end lost 0 bases, the J end lost 10 bases, and 13 bases lay between the germline ends. This CDR3 is built from 13 residues. Germline CDR1 reads SGHRS; CDR2 reads YFSETQ. CDR3 DNA: TGCGCCAGCAGCTTGGAATTCCAGGAAAGAGCTTTCTTT. Its protein product is CASSLEFQERAFF.

This clonotype came up a few times. The rearrangement links TRBV20-1 to TRBJ2-1, with D hard to call. Germline loops: CDR1 DFQATT, CDR2 SNEGSKA (reference sequence). CDR3 size: 15 residues. The ends were cut back, 6 bases at V and 7 bases at J, with 22 bases in the middle. The CDR3 loop reads CSATGGAGIGNEQFF. The CDR3 DNA is TGCAGTGCCACCGGCGGCGCAGGTATTGGGAATGAGCAGTTCTTC.

In this sample, this clonotype turned up a few times. V usage is TRBV20-1 and J usage is TRBJ2-3; possibly TRBD1 or TRBD2 for D (5 bases each). The CDR3 spans 14 residues. V lost 8 bases and J 6 bases, leaving 21 bases between the germline ends. The germline V gene encodes CDR1 DFQATT and CDR2 SNEGSKA (reference sequence). CDR3 bases: TGCAGTTCCCTGCTCGATCCGGGGACCGATACGCAGTATTTT. Translated: CSSLLDPGTDTQYF.

This clonotype was seen more than once but under ten times. This sequence joins TRBV5-1 and TRBJ1-3, with a tentative D call TRBD1 (5 bases). The ends were cut back, 0 bases at V and 2 bases at J, with 9 bases in the middle. Germline V gives CDR1 SGHRS, CDR2 YFSETQ. This CDR3 is 15 amino acids long. The chain's CDR3 is CASSLGARAGNTIYF. DNA of the CDR3: TGCGCCAGCAGCTTGGGGGCCAGGGCTGGAAACACCATATATTTT.

This clonotype was counted only a few times. This chain uses TRBV5-6 with TRBJ2-3, with 9 bases identical to TRBD2. The CDR3 contains 16 residues. In germline, CDR1 is SGHDT, CDR2 YYEEEE. V was pared by 0 bases and J by 1 base, with 3 bases of the junction left unmatched. The CDR3 DNA sequence: TGTGCCAGCAGCTTGGATGCGGGAGGGGGCACAGATACGCAGTATTTT. It yields the protein CASSLDAGGGTDTQYF.

This clonotype showed up just a few times. The junction departs from the called germline gene at one end, perhaps through a read error. The chain employs TRBV20-1 and TRBJ2-5, with 7 bases that match TRBD1. The CDR3 loop spans 11 amino acids. CDR1 is DFQATT and CDR2 is SNEGSKA in the germline V gene (reference sequence). This CDR3 reads CRTGLQETQYF. The CDR3 region has the DNA TGTCGGACAGGTTTGCAAGAGACCCAGTACTTC.

The genes are TRBV20-1 and TRBJ2-3; D is uncertain. The CDR3 runs to 16 residues. Germline V gene sequence: CDR1 DFQATT, CDR2 SNEGSKA (reference sequence). The ends were cut back, 0 bases at V and 1 base at J, with 14 bases in the middle. The CDR3: CSARDLYRTGTDTQYF. CDR3 coding DNA: TGCAGTGCTAGAGATCTTTATCGGACCGGCACAGATACGCAGTATTTT.

J is TRBJ2-1 and V is TRBV12-3 or TRBV12-4; 14 positions agree with TRBD2. V gave up 3 bases and J gave up 3 bases; unmatched junction bases: 7. This CDR3 has 18 amino acids. CDR3 bases: TGTGCCAGCAGTTTGGGACTAGCGGGAGTACATCGCTACAATGAGCAGTTCTTC. It encodes CASSLGLAGVHRYNEQFF.

The chain employs TRBV5-1 and TRBJ1-1; D unresolved. Germline CDR1 and CDR2: SGHRS and YFSETQ. Trimming shortened V by 5 bases and J by 1 base, and 9 bases separated the two germline ends. The CDR3 is 13 amino acids. The CDR3 protein is CASRRQENTEAFF. As DNA, the CDR3 is TGCGCCAGCAGGCGGCAGGAGAACACTGAAGCTTTCTTT.

The gene calls are TRBV27 and TRBJ2-1, with 8 bases fitting TRBD1. After removal of 4 bases from V and 7 bases from J, the junction contained 3 bases not matched to a gene. The CDR3 covers 13 residues. CDR1 and CDR2 from the germline V gene are MNHEY and SMNVEV (reference sequence). The CDR3 here is CASSSDRVNEQFF. The CDR3 DNA sequence: TGTGCCAGCAGTTCGGACAGGGTAAATGAGCAGTTCTTC.

The chain uses TRBV28 and TRBJ1-5, with 8 bases matching TRBD1. This CDR3 has 14 amino acids. With V trimmed by 8 bases and J by 4 bases, 7 bases remained unmatched. The V gene's germline CDR1 is MDHEN and CDR2 SYDVKM. In DNA, the CDR3 is TGTGCCAGCGTGACGACAGGGGATAATCAGCCCCAGCATTTT. Its protein product is CASVTTGDNQPQHF.

This clonotype occurred a few times. The chain couples TRBV12-3 or TRBV12-4 to TRBJ2-5; 14 bases match TRBD2. This CDR3 comprises 16 residues. With 4 bases clipped from V and 2 bases from J, the junction kept 3 bases outside the gene matches. The CDR3 nucleotides read TGTGCCAGCAGTTCGGGACTAGCGGGAGAGCAAGAGACCCAGTACTTC. Protein sequence: CASSSGLAGEQETQYF.

The chain recombines TRBV11-2 with TRBJ1-1; TRBD1 aligns across 7 bases. V was pared by 2 bases and J by 7 bases, with 7 bases of the junction left unmatched. The germline gives CDR1 SGHAT, CDR2 FQNNGV. The CDR3 is 14 amino acids. In DNA, the CDR3 is TGTGCCAGCAGCTTAAACACGGCAGGGGGTGAAGCTTTCTTT. This sequence encodes CASSLNTAGGEAFF.

Points on this clonotype: With a much larger clone just one base away, this may be a read error. The gene calls are TRBV28 and TRBJ1-3; D is ambiguous. This CDR3 spans 16 amino acids. Germline V gene data show CDR1 as MDHEN and CDR2 as SYDVKM. This chain's CDR3 is CASSPMGPASGNIIYF. DNA of the CDR3: TGTGCCAGCAGTCCCATGGGTCCGGCCTCTGGAAACATCATATATTTT.

The V call is TRBV7-8, the J call TRBJ2-1, with D tentatively TRBD2 (6 bases). V was shortened by 5 bases and J by 7 bases, with 21 bases between the two germline ends. The CDR3 consists of 16 residues. Looked up from germline, CDR1 is SGHVS and CDR2 is FQNEAQ. CDR3 in DNA: TGTGCCAGCAGCCCCAGTGGGGGAGGATCGGGGAATGAGCAGTTCTTC. This gives the protein CASSPSGGGSGNEQFF. Filled out from reference TRBV7-8 and TRBJ2-1, the complete variable domain reads GAGVSQSPRYKVAKRGQDVALRCDPISGHVSLFWYQQALGQGPEFLTYFQNEAQLDKSGLPSDRFFAERPEGSVSTLKIQRTQQEDSAVYLCASSPSGGGSGNEQFFGPGTRLTVL.

This clonotype was seen only a few times. The CDR3 DNA follows: TGCAGTGCGGAAGCGGGAGGGCCTAGCACCGGGGAGCTGTTTTTT. Its translation: CSAEAGGPSTGELFF. This chain connects TRBV20-1 to TRBJ2-2, with 10 bases identical to TRBD2. Germline V gives CDR1 DFQATT, CDR2 SNEGSKA (reference sequence). The J segment lost 4 bases and the V segment lost 6 bases, leaving 8 bases of the junction unmatched. This CDR3 spans 15 amino acids.

The table lists this clonotype with many counts. This rearrangement joins TRBV12-3 or TRBV12-4 to TRBJ1-2; no firm D call. CDR3 length: 14 amino acids. The germline V and J ends were trimmed by 3 bases and 4 bases, with 12 bases remaining between them. The CDR3 DNA sequence: TGTGCCAGCAGTTTTGCGCAAGTAGGCTATGGCTACACCTTC. Amino acids: CASSFAQVGYGYTF.

V usage is TRBV5-6 and J usage is TRBJ2-3; D may be TRBD1 (6 bases). CDR1 is SGHDT and CDR2 is YYEEEE in the germline V gene. CDR3 length: 14 amino acids. V gave up 2 bases and J gave up 2 bases, with 9 bases separating them. The DNA of the CDR3 is TGTGCCAGCAGCTTTGACAGGACCACAGATACGCAGTATTTT. Its translation: CASSFDRTTDTQYF.

The rearrangement uses TRBV7-9 and TRBJ2-3, with 10 bases that match TRBD1. The V and J ends lost 5 bases and 2 bases, in that order; junction bases with no gene match: 7. The CDR3 is 16 residues long. In germline, CDR1 is SEHNR, CDR2 FQNEAQ (reference sequence). CDR3 loop: CASSPTGGSFTDTQYF. The CDR3 bases are TGTGCCAGCAGCCCGACAGGGGGCAGTTTCACAGATACGCAGTATTTT. The whole variable domain, filled in from reference TRBV7-9 and TRBJ2-3, reads DTGVSQNPRHKITKRGQNVTFRCDPISEHNRLYWYRQTLGQGPEFLTYFQNEAQLEKSRLLSDRFSAERPKGSFSTLEIQRTEQGDSAMYLCASSPTGGSFTDTQYFGPGTRLTVL.

The table lists this clonotype with a few counts. This chain joins TRBV20-1 and TRBJ1-5; TRBD1 aligns across 8 bases. V was clipped by 6 bases and J by 7 bases; unmatched bases: 8. The CDR3 length is 13 residues. Germline V gene lookup returns CDR1 DFQATT and CDR2 SNEGSKA (reference sequence). CDR3 loop: CSAGQGAEQPQHF. The CDR3 nucleotides are TGCAGTGCCGGACAGGGAGCGGAACAGCCCCAGCATTTT.

This clonotype has only a few counts. J is TRBJ2-5 and V is TRBV12-3 or TRBV12-4, with TRBD2 matching over 12 bases. The V and J ends lost 3 bases and 2 bases, in that order; junction bases with no gene match: 7. The CDR3 spans 17 residues. The CDR3 loop is CASSFGLAGGPQETQYF. In DNA form, the CDR3 reads TGTGCCAGCAGTTTCGGGCTAGCGGGAGGGCCTCAAGAGACCCAGTACTTC.